Following are 7 T cell receptor beta chains from one sample sequenced in a study of blood T cell repertoires in COVID-19. Clones were sequenced by immunoSEQ multiplex PCR, and TCRdb holds only the in-frame ones, with some missing. The table shows roughly 200,000 clones, with around 87% occurring only once. The sequenced sample was peripheral blood. These TCRs come from a middle-aged man with active or convalescent COVID-19.

The chain recombines TRBV7-9 with TRBJ2-1, with 7 bases aligning to TRBD2. The germline V gene has CDR1 SEHNR and CDR2 FQNEAQ (reference sequence). The CDR3 extends over 16 amino acids. Trimming cost V 5 bases and J 5 bases; bases outside gene matches: 12. The CDR3 spells CASSPYPREAHNEQFF. CDR3 nucleotide sequence: TGTGCCAGCAGCCCCTATCCCCGGGAGGCTCACAATGAGCAGTTCTTC.

This clone was seen just once. This sequence joins TRBV11-2 and TRBJ1-2, with 8 nucleotides matching TRBD1. Germline V gene sequence: CDR1 SGHAT, CDR2 FQNNGV. CDR3 length equals 13 residues. V was pared by 5 bases and J by 6 bases, with 5 bases of the junction left unmatched. CDR3 amino acids: CASSTGQGDGYTF. The CDR3 nucleotides read TGTGCCAGCAGCACCGGACAGGGTGATGGCTACACCTTC. The complete variable domain, with remaining parts taken from reference TRBV11-2 and TRBJ1-2, reads EAGVAQSPRYKIIEKRQSVAFWCNPISGHATLYWYQQILGQGPKLLIQFQNNGVVDDSQLPKDRFSAERLKGVDSTLKIQPAKLEDSAVYLCASSTGQGDGYTFGSGTRLTVV.

The genes are TRBV3-1 (or the pseudogene TRBV3-2) and TRBJ2-3, with D maybe TRBD2 (6 bases). This CDR3 spans 15 amino acids. The V and J ends lost 5 bases and 4 bases respectively, with 16 bases between them. Germline V lookup: CDR1 LGHDT, CDR2 YNNKEL (reference sequence). For the CDR3, the DNA is TGTGCCAGCAGCGCCCAATCGACTAGTGCAGATACGCAGTATTTT. Protein product: CASSAQSTSADTQYF.

With regard to this clone: A junction boundary mismatches the germline segment, possibly from a read error. The chain combines TRBV6-5 with TRBJ2-3; the D gene is possibly TRBD2 (5 bases). The CDR3 sequence is 14 residues long. CDR1 and CDR2 (germline): MNHEY, SVGAGI. The CDR3 here is CASIYTGNTDTQYF. The CDR3 DNA follows: TGTGCCAGCATTTACACGGGGAACACAGATACGCAGTATTTT.

CDR3 nucleotide sequence: TGTGCCAGCAGTGACTCTAGCGGGGGGGCCAATGAGCAGTTCTTC. Amino acid sequence: CASSDSSGGANEQFF. The chain has TRBV6-4 and TRBJ2-1; TRBD2 agrees at 11 bases. This CDR3 is 15 amino acids long. CDR1 is MRHNA and CDR2 is SNTAGT in the germline V gene. The V gene end was trimmed by 0 bases and the J gene end by 6 bases; junction bases not matched to a gene: 1.

The V gene is TRBV11-2, the J gene TRBJ2-7, with D maybe TRBD1 (7 bases). CDR3 length: 14 amino acids. In germline, CDR1 is SGHAT, CDR2 FQNNGV. V was trimmed by 3 bases and J by 5 bases, leaving 14 bases between them. The CDR3 loop is CASSLVDRRDEQYF. The CDR3 DNA follows: TGTGCCAGCAGCTTGGTGGACAGGAGGGACGAGCAGTACTTC.

V gene TRBV4-3 combines with J gene TRBJ1-5; perhaps TRBD1 as D (5 bases). Trimming removed 0 bases from V and 6 bases from J, with 15 bases in between. The germline gives CDR1 LGHNA, CDR2 YSLEER. The CDR3 is 16 residues long. Here the CDR3 reads CASSQDFTGGGQPQHF. CDR3 DNA sequence: TGCGCCAGCAGCCAAGATTTCACAGGCGGTGGTCAGCCCCAGCATTTT.